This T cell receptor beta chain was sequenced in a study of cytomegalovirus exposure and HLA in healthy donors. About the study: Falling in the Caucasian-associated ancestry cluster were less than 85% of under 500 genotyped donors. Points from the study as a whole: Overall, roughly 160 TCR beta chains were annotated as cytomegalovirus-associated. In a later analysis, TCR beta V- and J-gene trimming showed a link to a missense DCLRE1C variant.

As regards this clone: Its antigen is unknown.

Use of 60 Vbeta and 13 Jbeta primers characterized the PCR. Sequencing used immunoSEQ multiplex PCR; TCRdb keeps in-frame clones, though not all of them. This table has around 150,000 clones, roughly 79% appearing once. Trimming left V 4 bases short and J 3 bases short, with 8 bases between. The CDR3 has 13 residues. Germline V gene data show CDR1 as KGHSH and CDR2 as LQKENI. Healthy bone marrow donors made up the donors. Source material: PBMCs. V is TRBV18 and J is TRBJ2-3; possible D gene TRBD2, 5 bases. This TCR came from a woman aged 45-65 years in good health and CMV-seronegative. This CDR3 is CASSLRDTDTQYF. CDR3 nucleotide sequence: TGTGCCAGCTCACTTCGGGATACAGATACGCAGTATTTT.